One and the same sample provided the 7 T cell receptor beta chains below, sequenced in a study of molecular identifiers for immune sequencing clone quantification (dated by TCRdb to between 2017 and 2018). Receptors were amplified or captured by PCR. Reads for this sample came from an Illumina HiSeq 4000. TCRdb cleaned the public reads at Q25 with fastp, built clones with MiXCR and kept in-frame beta chains. Entries that share a CDR3 protein sequence are merged under the most common genes and DNA. The sample table contains tens of thousands of distinct CDR3 sequences; only one count was recorded for around a fifth of them. The ten top clones hold approximately 1% of the sample. The specimen was naive CD8+ T cells from blood, with Jurkat cell RNA spiked in. Taken with the paper, the label for cell subset or site translates to: FACS-sorted CD8+CD4-CCR7+CD45RA+ naive T cells. The receptors shown here come from a human donor in good health. Some libraries in this study had Jurkat cell RNA spiked in.

This clonotype was seen at least ten times. The junction and the germline gene differ at one end; a read error may be behind it. This chain connects TRBV29-1 to TRBJ2-7; D is ambiguous. CDR3 length: 16 amino acids. CDR1 and CDR2 from the germline V gene are SQVTM and ANQGSEA. The CDR3 spells CSVEEAATLTTYEQYF. In DNA form, the CDR3 reads TGCAGCGTGGAAGAGGCAGCGACCTTGACAACCTACGAGCAGTACTTC.

This clonotype has ten or more counts. The J gene is TRBJ2-5, the V gene TRBV5-4; D could derive from TRBD1 or TRBD2 (5 bases each). The CDR3 spans 14 residues. Germline lookup yields CDR1 SGHNT and CDR2 YYREEE (reference sequence). Trimming took 4 bases from V and 1 from J, leaving 11 bases between them. The CDR3 loop reads CASSPGRFQETQYF. CDR3 bases: TGTGCCAGCAGCCCGGGACGGTTCCAAGAGACCCAGTACTTC.

In regard to this clonotype: A much larger clone lies one base from this, so it may be a read error. The chain carries TRBV6-5 and TRBJ2-7; D is unresolved. The CDR3 length is 14 residues. Per germline, CDR1 MNHEY and CDR2 SVGAGI. In DNA, the CDR3 is TGTGCCAGCAATTACTCGGGCCCCGCGGACGAGCAGTACTTC. Translated: CASNYSGPADEQYF.

The chain is built from TRBV19 and TRBJ2-1; 8 bases fit TRBD2. Unmatched junction bases numbered 6, after V lost 4 bases and J lost 7 bases. The CDR3 is 14 amino acids. Germline V gives CDR1 LNHDA, CDR2 SQIVND (reference sequence). CDR3 protein: CASSSGRYGNEQFF. The CDR3 coding sequence is TGTGCCAGTAGTAGCGGGAGGTACGGGAATGAGCAGTTCTTC.

This clonotype was recorded a few times. This chain links TRBV20-1 with TRBJ2-1, with 12 bases matching TRBD2. The CDR3 is made up of 15 amino acids. Germline lookup yields CDR1 DFQATT and CDR2 SNEGSKA (reference sequence). The trim removed 4 bases at V and 8 bases at J, leaving 9 bases unmatched. CDR3 nucleotides: TGCAGTGCTATCGGAACTAGCGGGAGGTTGGATGAGCAGTTCTTC. Its translation is CSAIGTSGRLDEQFF.

This clonotype was counted a single time. A much larger clone lies a single base off, so this may be a read error. The CDR3 does not close with the conserved phenylalanine or tryptophan, likely indicating a read error. This chain links TRBV4-3 with TRBJ2-1; D remains unclear. Germline lookup yields CDR1 LGHNA and CDR2 YSLEER. The CDR3 sequence is 16 residues long. V lost 0 bases and J 6 bases, leaving 15 bases between the germline ends. CDR3 in amino acids: CASSQEGLPLINEQFL. The CDR3, as DNA: TGCGCCAGCAGCCAAGAGGGTCTACCGCTAATCAATGAGCAGTTCCTC.

This clonotype was recorded many times. V and J are TRBV4-3 and TRBJ1-2; D not resolved. There are 13 residues in the CDR3. With 0 bases removed from V and 4 bases from J, the gap between germline ends came to 6 bases. Germline V gene data show CDR1 as LGHNA and CDR2 as YSLEER. The CDR3 nucleotides are TGCGCCAGCAGCCAAGAAAGTGGCTATGGCTACACCTTC. Translating gives CASSQESGYGYTF.